The 29 T cell receptor beta chains listed next were all sequenced from one sample in a study of blood T cell repertoires in COVID-19. The table came from immunoSEQ multiplex PCR; TCRdb's copy has only in-frame clones and leaves some out. The sample yields around 390,000 clones, 87% seen once. Sequences were obtained from PBMCs or T cells enriched from blood (not recorded which). Source of these receptors: a woman between 45 and 65 years old who had recovered from COVID-19.

The genes are TRBV4-2 and TRBJ1-3; 9 positions agree with TRBD1. Trimming removed 3 bases from V and 8 bases from J; junction bases left unmatched: 8. CDR1 and CDR2 (germline): LGHNA, YNFKEQ. The CDR3 extends over 15 amino acids. The CDR3 nucleotides read TGTGCCAGCAGCCAGCTAACAGGGGGCTGGGACACCATATATTTT. Translated: CASSQLTGGWDTIYF.

The gene calls are TRBV11-2 and TRBJ2-3; TRBD2 matches 7 bases. Germline loops: CDR1 SGHAT, CDR2 FQNNGV. This CDR3 has 14 residues. J lost 1 base, V lost 6 bases, and 4 bases had no gene match. The CDR3 here is CASRPSGGTDTQYF. CDR3 in DNA: TGTGCCAGCAGACCAAGCGGGGGCACAGATACGCAGTATTTT.

This clone was seen once. The J gene is TRBJ1-6, the V gene TRBV6-6; no clear D. This CDR3 is 15 amino acids long. Deletions cut 0 bases from V and 8 bases from J, with 11 bases between. Germline V gene sequence: CDR1 MNHNY, CDR2 SVGAGI (reference sequence). The CDR3 region has the DNA TGTGCCAGCAGTTACTCCCCCGGGGAATATTCACCCCTCCACTTT. Translating it yields CASSYSPGEYSPLHF.

The chain recombines TRBV5-5 with TRBJ1-1; tentative D call: TRBD1 (6 bases). Trimming stripped 5 bases from V and 0 bases from J, with 17 bases between. Germline lookup yields CDR1 SGHKS and CDR2 YYEKEE (reference sequence). The CDR3 sequence is 16 residues long. The chain's CDR3 is CASRFSAGQMNTEAFF. The CDR3 bases are TGTGCCAGCAGATTTAGCGCCGGACAGATGAACACTGAAGCTTTCTTT.

V gene TRBV6-6 combines with J gene TRBJ1-5, with TRBD1 matching over 9 bases. Germline V gene lookup returns CDR1 MNHNY and CDR2 SVGAGI (reference sequence). This CDR3 has 15 residues. V gave up 6 bases and J gave up 4 bases; unmatched junction bases: 7. CDR3 in amino acids: CASRPGTGMNQPQHF. The CDR3 DNA reads as TGTGCCAGCAGGCCTGGGACAGGGATGAATCAGCCCCAGCATTTT.

This chain links TRBV15 with TRBJ2-2, with TRBD1 matching over 7 bases. The junction had 11 bases not matched to a gene; V was cut back by 4 bases and J by 0 bases. CDR1 and CDR2 (germline): LNHNV, YYDKDF (reference sequence). CDR3 size: 18 residues. The CDR3 loop reads CATSTTTYRGPNTGELFF. CDR3 bases: TGTGCCACCAGCACAACAACATACAGGGGCCCGAACACCGGGGAGCTGTTTTTT.

The CDR3 DNA follows: TGTGCCAGCAGTGAGGGGAGAAGAACAGGGGTCGGCTACACCTTC. Its protein is CASSEGRRTGVGYTF. J is TRBJ1-2 and V is TRBV2; the match to TRBD1 covers 7 bases. The CDR3 consists of 15 residues. J gave up 8 bases and V 3 bases, and 12 bases lay outside the gene matches. The germline gives CDR1 SNHLY, CDR2 FYNNEI. Full variable domain (rest looked up from reference TRBV2 and TRBJ1-2): EPEVTQTPSHQVTQMGQEVILRCVPISNHLYFYWYRQILGQKVEFLVSFYNNEISEKSEIFDDQFSVERPDGSNFTLKIRSTKLEDSAMYFCASSEGRRTGVGYTFGSGTRLTVV.

This clone was recorded once. The chain combines TRBV28 with TRBJ1-5, with no clear D. The CDR3 extends over 15 amino acids. CDR1 MDHEN and CDR2 SYDVKM come from the germline V gene. The V end was cut by 2 bases, the J end by 2 bases, with 10 bases between. Written as DNA, the CDR3 is TGTGCCAGCAGTTTACCGGGGTTAGGCAATCAGCCCCAGCATTTT. This gives the protein CASSLPGLGNQPQHF.

This clone was picked up a small number of times. This chain connects TRBV2 to TRBJ2-7, with 7 bases matching TRBD1. The CDR3 extends over 15 amino acids. CDR1 is SNHLY, CDR2 FYNNEI, per germline. V lost 2 bases and J lost 3; bases outside the gene matches: 7. This CDR3 is CASSENLQGYYEQYF. CDR3 bases: TGTGCCAGCAGTGAAAATTTACAGGGGTACTACGAGCAGTACTTC.

This clone appeared a single time. This chain connects TRBV4-3 to TRBJ2-1; TRBD2 matches at 13 bases. The CDR3 length is 16 residues. With V trimmed by 3 bases and J by 7 bases, 6 bases remained unmatched. CDR1 and CDR2 from the germline V gene are LGHNA and YSLEER. CDR3 loop: CASSHETSGGYNEQFF. In nucleotides, the CDR3 is TGCGCCAGCAGCCACGAGACTAGCGGGGGGTATAATGAGCAGTTCTTC.

This rearrangement joins TRBV7-8 to TRBJ1-1; no clear D. This CDR3 is 12 amino acids long. Germline-derived CDR1 and CDR2 are SGHVS and FQNEAQ. With 2 bases removed from V and 5 bases from J, the gap between germline ends came to 6 bases. In DNA form, the CDR3 reads TGTGCCAGCAGCTTACCTGAGACTGAAGCTTTCTTT. As protein: CASSLPETEAFF.

The CDR3 nucleotides are TGTGCCAGCAGTAAAACCGGGACAAGATTATATGGCTACACCTTC. This sequence encodes CASSKTGTRLYGYTF. The chain links TRBV28 to TRBJ1-2; D might be TRBD1 (6 bases). With 5 bases removed from V and 5 bases from J, the gap between germline ends came to 18 bases. Germline CDR1 and CDR2: MDHEN and SYDVKM. CDR3 length equals 15 residues.

This rearrangement joins TRBV6-1 to TRBJ2-1, with D possibly TRBD1 on 5 matching bases. Trimming pared 1 base from V and 8 bases from J, leaving 9 bases between. Germline V gene lookup returns CDR1 MNHNS and CDR2 SASEGT. The CDR3 is made up of 13 amino acids. The CDR3 DNA sequence: TGTGCCAGCAGTGAAGTTCTAGGGGATGAGCAGTTCTTC. Protein product: CASSEVLGDEQFF.

The V and J genes are TRBV30 and TRBJ1-1, with a possible D match to TRBD1 (6 bases). CDR1 is GTSNPN, CDR2 SVGIG, per germline (reference sequence). V lost 4 bases, J lost 0 bases, and 12 bases lay in between. This CDR3 is 14 amino acids long. CDR3 in DNA: TGTGCCTGGAAACGGGACACCATGAACACTGAAGCTTTCTTT. Protein product: CAWKRDTMNTEAFF.

CDR3 sequence (DNA): TGTGCCAGTGGACAGTACACCGGGGAGCTGTTTTTT. Protein sequence: CASGQYTGELFF. The chain joins TRBV18 to TRBJ2-2; tentatively, D is TRBD1 (6 bases). Looked up from germline, CDR1 is KGHSH and CDR2 is LQKENI. V lost 9 bases, J lost 3 bases, and 8 bases lay in between. The CDR3 runs to 12 residues. The full variable domain, with the rest looked up from reference TRBV18 and TRBJ2-2, is NAGVMQNPRHLVRRRGQEARLRCSPMKGHSHVYWYRQLPEEGLKFMVYLQKENIIDESGMPKERFSAEFPKEGPSILRIQQVVRGDSAAYFCASGQYTGELFFGEGSRLTVL.

The chain links TRBV30 to TRBJ2-7; unclear D gene. Germline V gene lookup returns CDR1 GTSNPN and CDR2 SVGIG (reference sequence). The germline V and J ends were trimmed by 2 bases and 2 bases, with 10 bases remaining between them. CDR3 length equals 13 residues. The CDR3 sequence is CAWSRVSTYEQYF. The DNA of the CDR3 is TGTGCCTGGAGTAGAGTAAGCACCTACGAGCAGTACTTC.

This clone was seen just once. The chain couples TRBV5-6 to TRBJ1-5; D is undetermined. With 0 bases removed from V and 4 bases from J, the gap between germline ends came to 8 bases. This CDR3 has 14 amino acids. From germline, CDR1 is SGHDT and CDR2 YYEEEE. The CDR3 loop is CASSLGPGNQPQHF. As DNA, the CDR3 is TGTGCCAGCAGCTTGGGGCCGGGGAATCAGCCCCAGCATTTT.

Regarding this clone: The sample has other DNA sequences that encode this CDR3 too. The chain combines TRBV12-3 or TRBV12-4 with TRBJ1-5; D remains ambiguous. V gave up 3 bases and J gave up 4 bases, with 7 bases separating them. The CDR3 is made up of 13 amino acids. This CDR3 reads CASSFGGNQPQHF. In nucleotides, the CDR3 is TGTGCCAGCAGTTTTGGCGGGAATCAGCCCCAGCATTTT.

V is TRBV5-1 and J is TRBJ1-1; 10 bases map to TRBD1. Germline-derived CDR1 and CDR2 are SGHRS and YFSETQ. CDR3 length: 13 residues. V trimming: 4 bases; J trimming: 5 bases; junction bases outside the gene matches: 2. The CDR3 is CASSEGQGTEAFF. The CDR3 DNA sequence: TGCGCCAGCAGCGAGGGACAGGGGACTGAAGCTTTCTTT. Full variable domain (rest looked up from reference TRBV5-1 and TRBJ1-1): KAGVTQTPRYLIKTRGQQVTLSCSPISGHRSVSWYQQTPGQGLQFLFEYFSETQRNKGNFPGRFSGRQFSNSRSEMNVSTLELGDSALYLCASSEGQGTEAFFGQGTRLTVV.

This clone was observed once. V gene TRBV29-1 combines with J gene TRBJ2-7, with a weak D call TRBD2 (6 bases). The CDR3 length is 14 residues. The germline CDR1 and CDR2 sequences are SQVTM and ANQGSEA. The V and J ends lost 7 bases and 6 bases respectively, with 22 bases between them. CDR3: CSARRDSKIGEQYF. DNA for the CDR3: TGCAGCGCCAGAAGGGACTCAAAGATCGGCGAGCAGTACTTC.

The V and J genes are TRBV29-1 and TRBJ2-2, with D possibly TRBD1 on 5 matching bases. The CDR3 has 13 amino acids. The germline V and J ends were trimmed by 3 bases and 1 base, with 6 bases remaining between them. Germline CDR1 and CDR2: SQVTM and ANQGSEA. The DNA of the CDR3 is TGCAGCGTTGATCAGGGGAACACCGGGGAGCTGTTTTTT. This translates into CSVDQGNTGELFF.

V is TRBV5-4 and J is TRBJ1-6; maybe TRBD1 (5 bases). The CDR3 contains 15 residues. V lost 1 base and J lost 5, with 10 bases in between. CDR1 is SGHNT, CDR2 YYREEE, per germline (reference sequence). The CDR3 bases are TGTGCCAGCAGCTTGATTGAGACAGATAATTCACCCCTCCACTTT. It yields the protein CASSLIETDNSPLHF.

The chain recombines TRBV7-2 with TRBJ2-2; D remains ambiguous. Germline V gene data show CDR1 as SGHTA and CDR2 as FQGNSA. This CDR3 has 15 residues. The V end was cut by 5 bases, the J end by 0 bases, with 10 bases between. CDR3 sequence: CASSPSPSNTGELFF. In DNA form, the CDR3 reads TGTGCCAGCAGCCCCTCCCCCTCGAACACCGGGGAGCTGTTTTTT.

About this clone: Distinct nucleotide sequences in the sample also encode this CDR3. DNA of the CDR3: TGTGCCAGCAGCTTGCAGGGGTATGGCTACACCTTC. This gives the protein CASSLQGYGYTF. This chain joins TRBV11-2 and TRBJ1-2; D may be TRBD1 (6 bases). CDR1 is SGHAT, CDR2 FQNNGV, per germline. Between the trimmed V and J ends, which lost 3 bases and 5 bases, there was a span of 7 bases. The CDR3 has 12 residues.

The rearrangement uses TRBV18 and TRBJ1-2; D might be TRBD1 (5 bases). The CDR3 totals 14 residues. CDR1 is KGHSH, CDR2 LQKENI, per germline. The V end lost 3 bases, the J end lost 10 bases, and 18 bases lay between the germline ends. CDR3 nucleotides: TGTGCCAGCTCACCTGGAAGGGATGGAGGGGACTACACCTTC. Its translation is CASSPGRDGGDYTF. Full variable domain (rest looked up from reference TRBV18 and TRBJ1-2): NAGVMQNPRHLVRRRGQEARLRCSPMKGHSHVYWYRQLPEEGLKFMVYLQKENIIDESGMPKERFSAEFPKEGPSILRIQQVVRGDSAAYFCASSPGRDGGDYTFGSGTRLTVV.

The chain carries TRBV18 and TRBJ1-5, with a weak D call TRBD1 (6 bases). This CDR3 has 16 amino acids. The germline V gene encodes CDR1 KGHSH and CDR2 LQKENI. V lost 4 bases, J lost 0 bases, and 13 bases lay in between. CDR3 protein: CASSQGRGNSNQPQHF. For the CDR3, the DNA is TGTGCCAGCTCACAGGGCAGGGGCAATAGCAATCAGCCCCAGCATTTT.

J is TRBJ2-1 and V is TRBV28, with 8 positions matching TRBD2. Per the germline V gene, CDR1 is MDHEN and CDR2 is SYDVKM. The CDR3 is 18 amino acids. V lost 2 bases and J lost 0; bases outside the gene matches: 9. CDR3 region: CASSLRFGGGTSYNEQFF. Here the CDR3 DNA reads TGTGCCAGCAGTTTAAGGTTTGGCGGGGGGACCTCCTACAATGAGCAGTTCTTC.

V usage is TRBV28 and J usage is TRBJ1-1; 9 bases line up with TRBD1. V was pared by 2 bases and J by 5 bases, with 18 bases of the junction left unmatched. In germline, CDR1 is MDHEN, CDR2 SYDVKM. The CDR3 is 19 residues long. CDR3 protein: CASSLRVFTGTGPATEAFF. The CDR3 region has the DNA TGTGCCAGCAGTTTACGTGTATTCACCGGGACAGGGCCAGCAACTGAAGCTTTCTTT.

This sequence joins TRBV9 and TRBJ2-2, with 10 bases aligning to TRBD2. This CDR3 is built from 18 residues. Germline V gene data show CDR1 as SGDLS and CDR2 as YYNGEE. V lost 0 bases and J lost 6; bases outside the gene matches: 11. In DNA form, the CDR3 reads TGTGCCAGCAGCGTAGGTCAGAGTGAGCGGGGGGGCTCCGGGGAGCTGTTTTTT. Its protein is CASSVGQSERGGSGELFF.